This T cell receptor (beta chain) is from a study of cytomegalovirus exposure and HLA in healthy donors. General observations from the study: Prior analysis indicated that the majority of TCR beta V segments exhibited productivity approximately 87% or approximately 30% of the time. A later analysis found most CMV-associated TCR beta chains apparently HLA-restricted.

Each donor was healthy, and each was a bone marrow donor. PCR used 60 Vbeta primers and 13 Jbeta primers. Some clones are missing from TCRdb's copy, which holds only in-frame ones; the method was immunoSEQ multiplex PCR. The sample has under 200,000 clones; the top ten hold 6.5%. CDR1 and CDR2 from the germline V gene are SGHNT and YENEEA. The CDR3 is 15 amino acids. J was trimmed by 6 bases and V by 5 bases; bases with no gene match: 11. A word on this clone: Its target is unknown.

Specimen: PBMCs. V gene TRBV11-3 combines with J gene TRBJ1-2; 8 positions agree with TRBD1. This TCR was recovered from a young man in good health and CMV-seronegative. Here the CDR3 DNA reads TGTGCCAGCAGCCCTCGGGACAGGTCTTGGGATGGCTACACCTTC. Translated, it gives CASSPRDRSWDGYTF.